This entry is about one T cell receptor beta chain. Its antigen is not known. The table came from immunoSEQ multiplex PCR; TCRdb's copy has only in-frame clones and leaves some out. The repertoire includes 80,000 or so clones, 60% to 80% of them detected once, and just over 2.5% sits in the top ten. The germline gives CDR1 LNHDA, CDR2 SQIVND (reference sequence). The ends were cut back, 4 bases at V and 3 bases at J, with 12 bases in the middle. The CDR3 is made up of 14 amino acids. The data originate from a study of memory CD4+ T cells and cytomegalovirus serostatus. Broader study findings: Suggested: most of the CMV-linked TCR signature lies in CD4+ memory cells.

The sort gate was single viable CD3+CD4+CD8-CD45RO+ cells for memory CD4+ T cells. Sequenced input: memory CD4+ T cells from blood. This chain links TRBV19 with TRBJ1-2; D possibly corresponds to TRBD1 (5 bases). The TCR originated in an adult in good health and CMV-seropositive. This chain's CDR3 is CASSRQGAYYGYTF. DNA of the CDR3: TGTGCCAGTAGTAGGCAGGGAGCCTACTATGGCTACACCTTC.